This is a list of T cell receptor beta chains from one sample in a study of OX40 agonist ivuxolimab in advanced cancers. Profiled with immunoSEQ multiplex PCR; TCRdb holds only in-frame clones, not every one. The sample lists roughly 26,000 clones, roughly three quarters seen once, with more than 20% in the top ten. The material sequenced was CD4+ or CD8+ T cells sorted from blood, taken in a trial of the OX40 agonist ivuxolimab. These receptors came from an adult with an advanced solid tumor such as melanoma, head and neck, liver or kidney cancer. CDR3s include the opening cysteine and the closing phenylalanine or tryptophan. The D gene is left open where the match is weak. Expanded clones are given a class, and other clones once, few, many or no size at all.

v_gene: TRBV9
abundance: many
j_gene: TRBJ2-2
d_gene: TRBD2
CDR3aa: CASSTTAGENTGELFF
CDR3nt: TGTGCCAGCAGCACCACCGCGGGGGAGAACACCGGGGAGCTGTTTTTT

v_gene: TRBV6-5
abundance: few
j_gene: TRBJ1-6
d_gene: TRBD1
CDR3aa: CASSYGGQGVPPLHF
CDR3nt: TGTGCCAGCAGTTACGGGGGACAGGGAGTTCCACCCCTCCACTTT

v_gene: TRBV7-6
abundance: -
j_gene: TRBJ1-5
d_gene: TRBD1
CDR3aa: CASSLGDRTGPQHF
CDR3nt: TGTGCCAGCAGCTTAGGGGACAGGACAGGACCCCAGCATTTT

v_gene: TRBV4-1
abundance: -
j_gene: TRBJ2-3
d_gene: TRBD2
CDR3aa: CASSQEGEGTDTQYF
CDR3nt: TGCGCCAGCAGCCAAGAGGGGGAGGGAACAGATACGCAGTATTTT

v_gene: TRBV6-1
abundance: -
j_gene: TRBJ1-5
d_gene: TRBD1
CDR3aa: CASSGTAISNQPQHF
CDR3nt: TGTGCCAGCAGCGGGACAGCAATTAGCAATCAGCCCCAGCATTTT

v_gene: TRBV11-3
abundance: -
j_gene: TRBJ2-5
d_gene: -
CDR3aa: CASSFGPQETQYF
CDR3nt: TGTGCCAGCAGCTTCGGGCCGCAAGAGACCCAGTACTTC

v_gene: TRBV5-4
abundance: -
j_gene: TRBJ2-7
d_gene: TRBD1
CDR3aa: CASSGTGGSYEQYF
CDR3nt: TGTGCCAGCAGCGGGACAGGGGGCTCCTACGAGCAGTACTTC

v_gene: TRBV6-5
abundance: -
j_gene: TRBJ2-5
d_gene: -
CDR3aa: CASSPARRGLETQYF
CDR3nt: TGTGCCAGCAGCCCTGCAAGGCGGGGCCTAGAGACCCAGTACTTC

v_gene: TRBV28
abundance: once
j_gene: TRBJ1-5
d_gene: TRBD1
CDR3aa: CASQGGTGGISNQPQHF
CDR3nt: TGTGCCAGCCAGGGGGGGACAGGGGGCATAAGCAATCAGCCCCAGCATTTT

v_gene: TRBV7-9
abundance: -
j_gene: TRBJ2-1
d_gene: TRBD2
CDR3aa: CASSTTSGSLVEQFF
CDR3nt: TGTGCCAGCAGCACGACTAGCGGGAGTTTAGTTGAGCAGTTCTTC

v_gene: TRBV6-5
abundance: -
j_gene: TRBJ1-1
d_gene: -
CDR3aa: CASSFVPGTEAFF
CDR3nt: TGTGCCAGCAGTTTCGTCCCCGGTACTGAAGCTTTCTTT

v_gene: TRBV27
abundance: -
j_gene: TRBJ1-5
d_gene: -
CDR3aa: CASSFMGQPQHF
CDR3nt: TGTGCCAGCAGTTTCATGGGGCAGCCCCAGCATTTT

v_gene: TRBV5-6
abundance: -
j_gene: TRBJ2-7
d_gene: TRBD1
CDR3aa: CASSVQTGAYEQYF
CDR3nt: TGTGCCAGCAGCGTCCAGACAGGGGCCTACGAGCAGTACTTC

v_gene: TRBV6-4
abundance: -
j_gene: TRBJ1-5
d_gene: TRBD1
CDR3aa: CASSVRQGKEYSNQPQHF
CDR3nt: TGTGCCAGCAGCGTTCGACAGGGGAAGGAGTATAGCAATCAGCCCCAGCATTTT

v_gene: TRBV2
abundance: -
j_gene: TRBJ2-2
d_gene: -
CDR3aa: CASSEDHPGNTGELFF
CDR3nt: TGTGCCAGCAGTGAAGACCATCCGGGGAACACCGGGGAGCTGTTTTTT

v_gene: TRBV7-9
abundance: -
j_gene: TRBJ2-7
d_gene: -
CDR3aa: CASSPAGDGLYEQYF
CDR3nt: TGTGCCAGCAGTCCAGCCGGTGACGGTCTCTACGAGCAGTACTTC

v_gene: TRBV7-3
abundance: -
j_gene: TRBJ2-3
d_gene: -
CDR3aa: CASSPAGGGDTQYF
CDR3nt: TGTGCCAGCAGCCCAGCGGGTGGCGGAGATACGCAGTATTTT

v_gene: TRBV7-6
abundance: -
j_gene: TRBJ2-3
d_gene: -
CDR3aa: CASSLVGGVLDTQYF
CDR3nt: TGTGCCAGCAGCTTAGTTGGCGGGGTCCTTGATACGCAGTATTTT

v_gene: TRBV23-1
abundance: -
j_gene: TRBJ2-5
d_gene: -
CDR3aa: CASSLVKRHRYQETQYF
CDR3nt: TGCGCCAGCAGTCTAGTTAAGAGACACAGGTACCAAGAGACCCAGTACTTC

v_gene: TRBV6-6
abundance: -
j_gene: TRBJ2-7
d_gene: -
CDR3aa: CASSLLSSFSYEQYF
CDR3nt: TGTGCCAGCAGTTTATTGTCCTCTTTTTCATACGAGCAGTACTTC

v_gene: TRBV19
abundance: -
j_gene: TRBJ2-1
d_gene: -
CDR3aa: CASSPSYNEQFF
CDR3nt: TGTGCCAGTTCCCCCTCCTACAATGAGCAGTTCTTC

v_gene: TRBV7-8
abundance: -
j_gene: TRBJ1-5
d_gene: -
CDR3aa: CASSLAGNGDQPQHF
CDR3nt: TGTGCCAGCAGCTTAGCCGGGAACGGGGATCAGCCCCAGCATTTT

v_gene: TRBV5-4
abundance: -
j_gene: TRBJ1-6
d_gene: -
CDR3aa: CASFGRDSPLHF
CDR3nt: TGTGCCAGCTTCGGACGGGATTCACCCCTCCACTTT

v_gene: TRBV7-9
abundance: -
j_gene: TRBJ2-7
d_gene: -
CDR3aa: CASSLKGTYEQYF
CDR3nt: TGTGCCAGCAGCTTGAAGGGCACCTACGAGCAGTACTTC

v_gene: TRBV9
abundance: -
j_gene: TRBJ1-5
d_gene: -
CDR3aa: CASSKEGDRNQPQHF
CDR3nt: TGTGCCAGCAGCAAAGAGGGGGACCGCAATCAGCCCCAGCATTTT

v_gene: TRBV15
abundance: -
j_gene: TRBJ2-1
d_gene: TRBD1
CDR3aa: CATSPGQGTPDEQFF
CDR3nt: TGTGCCACCAGTCCGGGACAGGGGACTCCCGATGAGCAGTTCTTC

v_gene: TRBV4-2
abundance: medium-sized
j_gene: TRBJ1-3
d_gene: TRBD1
CDR3aa: CASSQGQGAGNTIYF
CDR3nt: TGTGCCAGCAGCCAAGGACAGGGAGCTGGAAACACCATATATTTT

v_gene: TRBV9
abundance: -
j_gene: TRBJ2-7
d_gene: -
CDR3aa: CASSVTPWPASSYEQYF
CDR3nt: TGTGCCAGCAGCGTTACTCCATGGCCTGCCAGCTCCTACGAGCAGTACTTC

v_gene: TRBV4-2
abundance: once
j_gene: TRBJ2-7
d_gene: -
CDR3aa: CASSSPLGAHEQYF
CDR3nt: TGTGCCAGCAGCTCGCCCCTAGGGGCCCACGAGCAGTACTTC